The 15 T cell receptor beta chains reported below all come from one sample, sequenced in a study of T cells expressing NK-cell markers. TCRdb reanalyzed the 5' RACE reads and collapses them to one entry per CDR3 protein, without DNA. The sample features fewer than 550,000 distinct CDR3 sequences, with more than 1.4% in its top ten. Sample: blood T cells: a sorted CD56 or NKG2C T cell subset, CD4+ or CD8+ T cells, or bulk PBMC T cells (not recorded which). The receptors come from a woman aged 45 to 65 in good health.

The chain employs TRBV9 and TRBJ2-7; no DNA is available, so the TRBD2 call from TCRdb remains unchecked. This CDR3 contains 15 residues. Germline V gene lookup returns CDR1 SGDLS and CDR2 YYNGEE. The CDR3 sequence is CASSVGLAGTYEQYF. The variable domain in full, with the rest retrieved from reference TRBV9 and TRBJ2-7, is DSGVTQTPKHLITATGQRVTLRCSPRSGDLSVYWYQQSLDQGLQFLIQYYNGEERAKGNILERFSAQQFPDLHSELNLSSLELGDSALYFCASSVGLAGTYEQYFGPGTRLTVT.

J is TRBJ2-7 and V is TRBV5-1; TCRdb indicates TRBD2, and absent DNA this call remains unverified. Germline CDR1 reads SGHRS; CDR2 reads YFSETQ. The length of the CDR3 is 15 residues. CDR3 sequence reads: CASSEPGLAGLEQYF.

V and J are TRBV2 and TRBJ1-5; no DNA is available, so the TRBD1 call from TCRdb remains unchecked. The CDR3 has 13 amino acids. In germline, CDR1 is SNHLY, CDR2 FYNNEI. The CDR3 region is CASSGQFNQPQHF.

This chain joins TRBV10-3 and TRBJ1-2. Germline V gene sequence: CDR1 ENHRY, CDR2 SYGVKD. This CDR3 has 13 amino acids. The CDR3: CAISGRTGYGYTF.

The genes are TRBV10-3 and TRBJ2-5. The CDR3 totals 12 residues. Germline loops: CDR1 ENHRY, CDR2 SYGVKD. The chain's CDR3 is CAISESSETQYF.

The J gene is TRBJ2-5, the V gene TRBV3-1; with no DNA, the TCRdb D assignment of TRBD1 cannot be verified. The CDR3 spans 16 residues. CDR1 and CDR2 from the germline V gene are LGHDT and YNNKEL (reference sequence). CDR3 residues: CASSQEAGTGKGTQYF.

The J gene is TRBJ2-2, the V gene TRBV24-1; TCRdb selects TRBD2, and the lack of DNA leaves this call unchecked. The CDR3 is 14 amino acids. Looked up from germline, CDR1 is KGHDR and CDR2 is SFDVKD. The CDR3 loop reads CATRAGGNTGELFF.

The V and J genes are TRBV5-1 and TRBJ1-2. Germline-derived CDR1 and CDR2 are SGHRS and YFSETQ. The CDR3 runs to 16 residues. CDR3 sequence: CASSLDFAIANYGYTF. Using reference TRBV5-1 and TRBJ1-2 for the parts outside the CDR3, the full variable domain is KAGVTQTPRYLIKTRGQQVTLSCSPISGHRSVSWYQQTPGQGLQFLFEYFSETQRNKGNFPGRFSGRQFSNSRSEMNVSTLELGDSALYLCASSLDFAIANYGYTFGSGTRLTVV.

The rearrangement uses TRBV20-1 and TRBJ2-3; TCRdb's D call of TRBD1 is untestable without DNA. Germline CDR1 and CDR2: DFQATT and SNEGSKA (reference sequence). The CDR3 consists of 16 residues. The CDR3 reads CSAPPSSAGHTDTQYF.

The rearrangement uses TRBV27 and TRBJ2-1. CDR3 size: 12 residues. Germline V gene sequence: CDR1 MNHEY, CDR2 SMNVEV (reference sequence). The CDR3 region is CASTNPFDEQFF.

The genes are TRBV12-3 or TRBV12-4 and TRBJ1-5; absent DNA, TCRdb's TRBD1 call cannot be checked. The CDR3 consists of 14 residues. CDR3 sequence: CASSLSSGVQPQHF.

The chain's CDR3 is CASNGQGAYTDTQYF. The chain joins TRBV10-2 to TRBJ2-3; TCRdb indicates TRBD1, and absent DNA this call remains unverified. The CDR3 is 15 residues long. Germline V gives CDR1 WSHSY, CDR2 SAAADI.

The CDR3: CASGKSGSVTDTQYF. The chain carries TRBV12-5 and TRBJ2-3; the D call from TCRdb, TRBD2, cannot be confirmed without DNA. Germline CDR1 reads LGHNT; CDR2 reads FRNRAP. This CDR3 is 15 amino acids long.

This sequence joins TRBV14 and TRBJ1-1; the D gene TCRdb calls, TRBD1, cannot be checked with no DNA. Germline V gene lookup returns CDR1 SGHDN and CDR2 FVKESK. CDR3 length: 16 residues. The CDR3 loop reads CASSQQFWGQNTEAFF.

The gene calls are TRBV3-1 and TRBJ2-5; there is no DNA to check the TCRdb D call of TRBD1. CDR3 size: 17 residues. Germline assignment: CDR1 LGHDT and CDR2 YNNKEL (reference sequence). The CDR3: CASSQDRRTGGDETQYF.